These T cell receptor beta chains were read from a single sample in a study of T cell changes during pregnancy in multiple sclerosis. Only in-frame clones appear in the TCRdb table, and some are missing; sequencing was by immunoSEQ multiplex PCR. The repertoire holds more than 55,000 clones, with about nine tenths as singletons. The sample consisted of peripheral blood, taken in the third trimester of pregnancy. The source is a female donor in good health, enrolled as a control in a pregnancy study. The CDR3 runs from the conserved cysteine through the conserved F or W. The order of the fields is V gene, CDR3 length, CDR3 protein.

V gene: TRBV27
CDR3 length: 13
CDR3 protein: CASSLGSIYEQYF

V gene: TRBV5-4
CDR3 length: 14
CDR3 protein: CASRAERSYNEQFF

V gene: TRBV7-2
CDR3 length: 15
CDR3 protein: CASSLRGGGGVEQFF

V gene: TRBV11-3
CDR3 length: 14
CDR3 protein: CASSGGAASYEQYF

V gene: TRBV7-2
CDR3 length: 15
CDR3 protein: CASSSPGQGAFGYTF

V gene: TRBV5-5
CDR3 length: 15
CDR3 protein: CASRVSGVSSYEQYF

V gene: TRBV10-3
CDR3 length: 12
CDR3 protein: CAISLATGELFF

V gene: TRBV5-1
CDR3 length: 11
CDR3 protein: CASSLNNEQFF

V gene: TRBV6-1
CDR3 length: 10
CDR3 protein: CASSATTEHF

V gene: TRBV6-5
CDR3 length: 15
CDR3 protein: CASSYNGQGDSPLHF

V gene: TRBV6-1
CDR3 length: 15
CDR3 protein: CASSEGWGRTYEQYF

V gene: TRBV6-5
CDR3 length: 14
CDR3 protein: CASSPSTGAQPQHF

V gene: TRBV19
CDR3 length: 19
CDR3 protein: CASSIVGSLAGASYNEQFF

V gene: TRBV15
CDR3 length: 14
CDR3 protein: CATSRGGTGEKLFF

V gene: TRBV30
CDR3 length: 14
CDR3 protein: CAWSVTGGNQPQHF

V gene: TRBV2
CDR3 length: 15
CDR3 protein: CASSGGGVYNQPQHF

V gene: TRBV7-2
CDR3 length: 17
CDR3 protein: CASSPSGSKGTYNEQFF

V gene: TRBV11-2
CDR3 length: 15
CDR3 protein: CASSLDRGSYNEQFF

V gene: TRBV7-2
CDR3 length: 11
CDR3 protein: CASSRIGEQYF

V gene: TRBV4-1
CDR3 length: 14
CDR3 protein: CASSQESQTYEQYF

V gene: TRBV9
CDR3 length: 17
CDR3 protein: CASSVALGLEYQETQYF

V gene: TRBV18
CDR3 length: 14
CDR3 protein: CASSPPTRGSEAFF

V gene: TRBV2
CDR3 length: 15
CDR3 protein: CASIAPTDSSYEQYF

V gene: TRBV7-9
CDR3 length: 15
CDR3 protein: CASSFPRGPKNEQFF

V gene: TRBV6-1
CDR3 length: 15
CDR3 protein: CASSVWGPMNTEAFF

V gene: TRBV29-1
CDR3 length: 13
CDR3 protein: CSVGGTGGSPLHF

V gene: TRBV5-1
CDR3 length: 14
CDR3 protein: CASSKGQGSDGYTF

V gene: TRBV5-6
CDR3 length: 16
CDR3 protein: CASSLAAGGFFSEQFF

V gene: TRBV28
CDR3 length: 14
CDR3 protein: CASSPPSGTLLLYF

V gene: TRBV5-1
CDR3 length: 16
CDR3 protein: CASSLERSRGTDTQYF

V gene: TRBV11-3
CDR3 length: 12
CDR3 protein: CASSQRVNEQFF

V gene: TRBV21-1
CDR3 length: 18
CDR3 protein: CASSNPFGRGAAGNTIYF

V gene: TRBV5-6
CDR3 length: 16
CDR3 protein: CASSVGTGRSNYGYTF